The 30 T cell receptor beta chains presented below share a single source sample, sequenced in a study of T cells in localized non-small cell lung cancer. Sequencing was performed with immunoSEQ multiplex PCR; in TCRdb, only in-frame clones are kept and a portion is missing. There are about 40,000 clones in the sample; around 84% occur only once, and around 3.7% lies in the top ten. The sample here was peripheral blood, taken before any cancer treatment. The receptors stem from a man aged 18 to 49 with stage I lung adenocarcinoma.

This chain links TRBV28 with TRBJ1-1; TRBD1 is a possible D gene (6 bases). This CDR3 contains 15 residues. Trimming shortened V by 4 bases and J by 4 bases, and 16 bases separated the two germline ends. CDR1 MDHEN and CDR2 SYDVKM come from the germline V gene. As DNA, the CDR3 is TGTGCCAGCAGTTCTTCAGGGGTCTTGAGCACTGAAGCTTTCTTT. Its protein is CASSSSGVLSTEAFF. Supplemented by reference TRBV28 and TRBJ1-1, the full variable domain reads DVKVTQSSRYLVKRTGEKVFLECVQDMDHENMFWYRQDPGLGLRLIYFSYDVKMKEKGDIPEGYSVSREKKERFSLILESASTNQTSMYLCASSSSGVLSTEAFFGQGTRLTVV.

The V gene is TRBV29-1, the J gene TRBJ1-2; D is uncertain. Per germline, CDR1 SQVTM and CDR2 ANQGSEA. V lost 6 bases and J lost 7, with 15 bases in between. This CDR3 contains 12 residues. CDR3 nucleotides: TGCAGCGTAAACTACCTCCGAGGTGGCTACACCTTC. Residues: CSVNYLRGGYTF.

The chain links TRBV30 to TRBJ2-1, with D unresolved. The CDR3 has 13 amino acids. V dropped 8 bases and J dropped 8 bases, with 19 bases sitting between them. Germline V gene lookup returns CDR1 GTSNPN and CDR2 SVGIG (reference sequence). In DNA form, the CDR3 reads TGTGCCCTTCTAGACACGTATGGGGATGAGCAGTTCTTC. Its protein is CALLDTYGDEQFF.

The J gene is TRBJ2-3, the V gene TRBV9; 11 positions match TRBD2. Germline V gene sequence: CDR1 SGDLS, CDR2 YYNGEE. The ends lost 3 bases at V and 5 bases at J; junction bases unmatched: 14. CDR3 length: 18 amino acids. The DNA of the CDR3 is TGTGCCAGCAGCGCCCCTCGGGAACTAGCGGGGGAGGTAGATACGCAGTATTTT. This sequence encodes CASSAPRELAGEVDTQYF.

The chain joins TRBV6-5 to TRBJ1-2; the D is unclear. CDR1 MNHEY and CDR2 SVGAGI come from the germline V gene. This CDR3 has 12 residues. The ends were cut back, 4 bases at V and 8 bases at J, with 11 bases in the middle. CDR3 sequence reads: CASSSTPRGYTF. The CDR3 DNA is TGTGCCAGCAGTTCCACCCCCCGGGGCTACACCTTC.

The chain has TRBV19 and TRBJ1-2, with D unresolved. Looked up from germline, CDR1 is LNHDA and CDR2 is SQIVND (reference sequence). This CDR3 is built from 13 residues. Trimming removed 7 bases from V and 0 bases from J, with 9 bases in between. The CDR3 DNA is TGTGCCAGTAACCGGAATGCTAACTATGGCTACACCTTC. It encodes CASNRNANYGYTF. Full variable domain (outside the CDR3, taken from reference TRBV19 and TRBJ1-2): DGGITQSPKYLFRKEGQNVTLSCEQNLNHDAMYWYRQDPGQGLRLIYYSQIVNDFQKGDIAEGYSVSREKKESFPLTVTSAQKNPTAFYLCASNRNANYGYTFGSGTRLTVV.

The V call is TRBV7-6, the J call TRBJ2-2, with 8 bases aligning to TRBD1. The ends lost 5 bases at V and 5 bases at J; junction bases unmatched: 7. The germline gives CDR1 SGHVS, CDR2 FNYEAQ. The CDR3 extends over 15 amino acids. The CDR3 protein is CASSTRTGLTGELFF. In nucleotides, the CDR3 is TGTGCCAGCAGCACAAGGACAGGGTTGACCGGGGAGCTGTTTTTT.

The chain combines TRBV9 with TRBJ1-4; D is unresolved. The CDR3 contains 16 residues. V dropped 3 bases and J dropped 0 bases, with 12 bases sitting between them. CDR1 is SGDLS and CDR2 is YYNGEE in the germline V gene. CDR3 in DNA: TGTGCCAGCAGCGCCCAGGCTTACGCAACTAATGAAAAACTGTTTTTT. Translated, it gives CASSAQAYATNEKLFF.

V gene TRBV20-1 combines with J gene TRBJ1-1, with no clear D. V shed 6 bases and J shed 1 base, with 6 bases lying between them. The CDR3 loop spans 11 amino acids. CDR1 is DFQATT and CDR2 is SNEGSKA in the germline V gene (reference sequence). CDR3 in amino acids: CSADQNTEAFF. The DNA of the CDR3 is TGCAGTGCCGATCAGAACACTGAAGCTTTCTTT.

This clone was counted a single time. The V call is TRBV5-6, the J call TRBJ2-4; TRBD2 is a possible D gene (5 bases). Germline V gene sequence: CDR1 SGHDT, CDR2 YYEEEE. Trimming stripped 2 bases from V and 7 bases from J, with 7 bases between. The CDR3 is 12 amino acids. The CDR3 bases are TGTGCCAGCAGCTTCGGGGTTAACATTCAGTACTTC. This sequence encodes CASSFGVNIQYF.

The rearrangement uses TRBV7-8 and TRBJ1-6; 7 bases are shared with TRBD1. Trimming took 5 bases from V and 9 from J; bases not matched to a gene: 10. Germline CDR1 is SGHVS and CDR2 is FQNEAQ. The CDR3 has 15 residues. The CDR3 bases are TGTGCCAGCAGCCATCCGGGACAGTCTATTTCACCCCTCCACTTT. Encoded protein: CASSHPGQSISPLHF.

The chain is built from TRBV9 and TRBJ2-5, with D tentatively TRBD1 or TRBD2 (6 bases each). The CDR3 length is 16 residues. V dropped 3 bases and J dropped 2 bases, with 17 bases sitting between them. The V gene's germline CDR1 is SGDLS and CDR2 YYNGEE. This CDR3 is CASSGGGRQAQETQYF. The CDR3 DNA reads TGTGCCAGCAGCGGAGGGGGGCGGCAGGCTCAAGAGACCCAGTACTTC.

The chain combines TRBV19 with TRBJ1-6, with TRBD1 as a possible D gene (6 bases). Germline V CDR1 and CDR2: LNHDA, SQIVND (reference sequence). The CDR3 has 17 amino acids. The V end lost 3 bases, the J end lost 6 bases, and 18 bases lay between the germline ends. For the CDR3, the DNA is TGTGCCAGTAGTATCCCCTACCGCAGGGGATCTAATTCACCCCTCCACTTT. It encodes CASSIPYRRGSNSPLHF. Full variable domain (outside the CDR3, taken from reference TRBV19 and TRBJ1-6): DGGITQSPKYLFRKEGQNVTLSCEQNLNHDAMYWYRQDPGQGLRLIYYSQIVNDFQKGDIAEGYSVSREKKESFPLTVTSAQKNPTAFYLCASSIPYRRGSNSPLHFGNGTRLTVT.

The chain uses TRBV7-9 and TRBJ1-1, with TRBD1 matching over 7 bases. The CDR3 has 15 amino acids. Per germline, CDR1 SEHNR and CDR2 FQNEAQ (reference sequence). V was clipped by 7 bases and J by 4 bases; unmatched bases: 12. The CDR3 DNA reads TGTGCCAGCACTCTTAGGGGTGACAGGGCCACTGAAGCTTTCTTT. It yields the protein CASTLRGDRATEAFF.

The chain recombines TRBV15 with TRBJ1-5; D is uncertain. Looked up from germline, CDR1 is LNHNV and CDR2 is YYDKDF (reference sequence). The V end was cut by 6 bases, the J end by 1 base, with 16 bases between. The CDR3 spans 16 residues. The CDR3 protein is CATRRIWGMSNQPQHF. CDR3 bases: TGTGCCACCAGGAGGATTTGGGGAATGAGCAATCAGCCCCAGCATTTT.

This chain joins TRBV5-1 and TRBJ2-3; 7 nucleotides align to TRBD1. The CDR3 has 14 amino acids. With 4 bases clipped from V and 3 bases from J, the junction kept 5 bases outside the gene matches. From germline, CDR1 is SGHRS and CDR2 YFSETQ. CDR3 sequence: CASSGGQFTDTQYF. CDR3 DNA sequence: TGCGCCAGCAGCGGGGGACAGTTTACAGATACGCAGTATTTT.

This clone appeared a single time. The chain employs TRBV2 and TRBJ2-5; D perhaps matches TRBD2 (6 bases). Germline V gene lookup returns CDR1 SNHLY and CDR2 FYNNEI. The V and J ends lost 6 bases and 1 base respectively, with 12 bases between them. This CDR3 comprises 14 residues. The CDR3 region is CASRGRDFQETQYF. The DNA for the CDR3 is TGTGCCAGCAGGGGGCGGGACTTCCAAGAGACCCAGTACTTC. Variable domain in full (rest from reference TRBV2 and TRBJ2-5): EPEVTQTPSHQVTQMGQEVILRCVPISNHLYFYWYRQILGQKVEFLVSFYNNEISEKSEIFDDQFSVERPDGSNFTLKIRSTKLEDSAMYFCASRGRDFQETQYFGPGTRLLVL.

A remark on this clone: This same CDR3 is encoded by further DNA sequences in the sample. This chain links TRBV2 with TRBJ2-7, with D perhaps TRBD1 (6 bases). Germline loops: CDR1 SNHLY, CDR2 FYNNEI. The CDR3 has 14 residues. V was trimmed by 4 bases and J by 2 bases, leaving 12 bases between them. The CDR3 DNA sequence: TGTGCCAGCAGTGTTGGGGGCAGTCCCTACGAGCAGTACTTC. Amino acid sequence: CASSVGGSPYEQYF.

This chain connects TRBV4-3 to TRBJ1-5; D call uncertain. Germline CDR1 LGHNA, CDR2 YSLEER. This CDR3 comprises 13 residues. The V gene lost 4 bases and the J gene lost 5 bases, with 9 bases spanning the gap. The CDR3 protein is CASSLARDQPQHF. The CDR3 nucleotides read TGCGCCAGCAGCCTCGCCCGGGATCAGCCCCAGCATTTT.

Worth noting for this clone: Other DNA sequences in this sample translate to the same CDR3. This rearrangement joins TRBV29-1 to TRBJ1-3; tentatively, D is TRBD1 (5 bases). Germline assignment: CDR1 SQVTM and CDR2 ANQGSEA. The CDR3 is 15 amino acids. Deletions cut 3 bases from V and 1 base from J, with 13 bases between. CDR3 in amino acids: CSVEGQGGSGNTIYF. CDR3 DNA: TGCAGCGTTGAGGGGCAGGGAGGATCTGGAAACACCATATATTTT.

The V and J genes are TRBV28 and TRBJ1-1; D not certain. V lost 6 bases and J 10 bases, leaving 12 bases between the germline ends. The germline V gene encodes CDR1 MDHEN and CDR2 SYDVKM. The CDR3 contains 11 residues. The CDR3 DNA reads TGTGCCAGCAGGGTGGAACAGAGAGCTTTCTTT. Translation: CASRVEQRAFF.

The chain combines TRBV14 with TRBJ1-2, with D possibly TRBD1 on 5 matching bases. CDR1 and CDR2 from the germline V gene are SGHDN and FVKESK. The CDR3 totals 14 residues. Trimming pared 4 bases from V and 4 bases from J, leaving 13 bases between. The chain's CDR3 is CASSPGGGSYGYTF. The CDR3 DNA follows: TGTGCCAGCAGCCCCGGTGGGGGGAGCTATGGCTACACCTTC.

The chain combines TRBV7-2 with TRBJ2-7; 11 bases map to TRBD1. Germline V gene data show CDR1 as SGHTA and CDR2 as FQGNSA. J gave up 5 bases and V 1 base, and 13 bases lay outside the gene matches. The CDR3 has 18 residues. CDR3 bases: TGTGCCAGCAGCTTAGAGGTGTTGGGACAGGGGGAAGGGGACGAGCAGTACTTC. The encoded protein is CASSLEVLGQGEGDEQYF. Full variable domain (remainder filled in from reference TRBV7-2 and TRBJ2-7): GAGVSQSPSNKVTEKGKDVELRCDPISGHTALYWYRQSLGQGLEFLIYFQGNSAPDKSGLPSDRFSAERTGGSVSTLTIQRTQQEDSAVYLCASSLEVLGQGEGDEQYFGPGTRLTVT.

This clone was recorded once. The chain carries TRBV6-5 and TRBJ1-3, with no clear D. V was pared by 6 bases and J by 0 bases, with 12 bases between. This CDR3 is 15 amino acids long. The V gene's germline CDR1 is MNHEY and CDR2 SVGAGI. CDR3 in DNA: TGTGCCAGCAGACCGACACTTATCTCTGGAAACACCATATATTTT. Translating it yields CASRPTLISGNTIYF.

This sequence joins TRBV30 and TRBJ2-7; TRBD1 matches 12 bases. V was pared by 5 bases and J by 5 bases, with 1 base of the junction left unmatched. The CDR3 runs to 12 residues. Germline values: CDR1 GTSNPN, CDR2 SVGIG (reference sequence). The CDR3 region has the DNA TGTGCCTGGGGGACAGGGGGCCACGAGCAGTACTTC. The encoded protein is CAWGTGGHEQYF.

This chain links TRBV2 with TRBJ1-2, with TRBD1 matching over 7 bases. This CDR3 is built from 16 residues. CDR1 SNHLY and CDR2 FYNNEI come from the germline V gene. V shed 6 bases and J 4 bases; nucleotides not matched to a gene: 14. The CDR3 DNA is TGTGCCAGCAGGACCTCAAACAGGGGCTTAGGCTATGGCTACACCTTC. Amino acid sequence: CASRTSNRGLGYGYTF.

The chain couples TRBV11-2 to TRBJ1-1, with TRBD1 identical over 7 bases. The CDR3 is 15 amino acids. Trimming took 5 bases from V and 4 from J; bases not matched to a gene: 10. Germline CDR1 reads SGHAT; CDR2 reads FQNNGV. CDR3 DNA: TGTGCCAGCAGCCCCGAACTAGGGGGCTTCACTGAAGCTTTCTTT. Its protein product is CASSPELGGFTEAFF.

This chain connects TRBV5-5 to TRBJ1-2, with D maybe TRBD1 (6 bases). CDR3 size: 15 residues. V lost 0 bases and J lost 5, with 14 bases in between. Germline CDR1 is SGHKS and CDR2 is YYEKEE (reference sequence). The chain's CDR3 is CASSLVTGGTYGYTF. The CDR3 DNA follows: TGTGCCAGCAGCTTGGTGACAGGAGGGACGTATGGCTACACCTTC.

The chain links TRBV18 to TRBJ1-1; D is possibly TRBD1 (5 bases). The CDR3 contains 16 residues. Per germline, CDR1 KGHSH and CDR2 LQKENI. Trimming shortened V by 2 bases and J by 2 bases, and 15 bases separated the two germline ends. The CDR3 DNA follows: TGTGCCAGCTCACCAGGGCTGCAGGGTGGTAACACTGAAGCTTTCTTT. Encoded protein: CASSPGLQGGNTEAFF.

This chain uses TRBV5-6 with TRBJ1-6, with D unclear. Trimming shortened V by 0 bases and J by 6 bases, and 4 bases separated the two germline ends. The CDR3 length is 13 residues. Germline loops: CDR1 SGHDT, CDR2 YYEEEE. The CDR3 here is CASSLAGNSPLHF. In nucleotides, the CDR3 is TGTGCCAGCAGCTTGGCTGGTAATTCACCCCTCCACTTT.